The T cell receptor beta chain under discussion was sequenced for a study of identical twins. This clonotype has more than one count but fewer than ten. TCRdb reprocessed the 5' RACE reads with MiXCR, giving one entry per CDR3 protein. The data contain more than 1.5 million distinct CDR3 sequences, less than 35% of them singletons. The V and J ends lost 8 bases and 4 bases respectively, with 12 bases between them. The CDR3 is 13 residues long. This TCR was recovered from a newborn girl in good health. The chain links TRBV12-3 or TRBV12-4 to TRBJ2-1, with D possibly TRBD1 on 5 matching bases. Sequenced input: cord blood. The CDR3 region has the DNA TGTGCCAGCCTCCCAACAGGTTACAATGAGCAGTTCTTC. This sequence encodes CASLPTGYNEQFF.